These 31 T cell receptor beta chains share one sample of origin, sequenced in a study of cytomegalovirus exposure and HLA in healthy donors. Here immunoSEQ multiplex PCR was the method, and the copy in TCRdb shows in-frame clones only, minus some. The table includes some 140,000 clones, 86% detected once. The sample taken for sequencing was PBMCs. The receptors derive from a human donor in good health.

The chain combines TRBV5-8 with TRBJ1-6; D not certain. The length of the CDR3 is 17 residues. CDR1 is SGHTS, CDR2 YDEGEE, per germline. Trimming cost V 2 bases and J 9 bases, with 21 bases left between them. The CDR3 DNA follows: TGTGCCAGCAGCTTTTTGACCTCCGGGAAAGGGCGTTCACCCCTCCACTTT. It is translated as CASSFLTSGKGRSPLHF.

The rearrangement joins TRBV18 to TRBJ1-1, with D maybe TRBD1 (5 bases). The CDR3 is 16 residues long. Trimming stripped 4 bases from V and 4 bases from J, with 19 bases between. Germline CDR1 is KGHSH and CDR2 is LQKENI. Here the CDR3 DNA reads TGTGCCAGCTCACAAGATTCAGGGCGGGAGGGCACTGAAGCTTTCTTT. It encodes CASSQDSGREGTEAFF.

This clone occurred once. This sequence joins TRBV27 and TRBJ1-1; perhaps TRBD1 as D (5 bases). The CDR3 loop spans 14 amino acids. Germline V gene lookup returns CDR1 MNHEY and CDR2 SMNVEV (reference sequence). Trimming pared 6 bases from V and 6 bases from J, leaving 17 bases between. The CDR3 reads CASSWGREASEAFF. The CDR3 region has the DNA TGTGCCAGCAGCTGGGGACGGGAGGCCTCTGAAGCTTTCTTT.

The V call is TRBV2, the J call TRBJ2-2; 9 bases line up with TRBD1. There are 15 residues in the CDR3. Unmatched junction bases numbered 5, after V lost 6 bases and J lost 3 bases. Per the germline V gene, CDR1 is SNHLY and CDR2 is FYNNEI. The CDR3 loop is CASSKQGADTGELFF. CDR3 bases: TGTGCCAGCAGCAAACAGGGGGCTGACACCGGGGAGCTGTTTTTT.

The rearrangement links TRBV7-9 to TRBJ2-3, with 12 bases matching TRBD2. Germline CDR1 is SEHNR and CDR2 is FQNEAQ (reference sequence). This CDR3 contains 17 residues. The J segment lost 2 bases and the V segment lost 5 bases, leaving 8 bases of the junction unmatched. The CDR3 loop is CASSGEGLAGDTDTQYF. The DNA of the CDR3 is TGTGCCAGCAGCGGAGAGGGACTAGCGGGCGACACAGATACGCAGTATTTT.

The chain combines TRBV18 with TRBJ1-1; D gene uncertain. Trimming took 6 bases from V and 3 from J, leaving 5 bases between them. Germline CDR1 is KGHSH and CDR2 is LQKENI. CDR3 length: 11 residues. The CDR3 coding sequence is TGTGCCAGCTCCCCCGACACTGAAGCTTTCTTT. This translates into CASSPDTEAFF.

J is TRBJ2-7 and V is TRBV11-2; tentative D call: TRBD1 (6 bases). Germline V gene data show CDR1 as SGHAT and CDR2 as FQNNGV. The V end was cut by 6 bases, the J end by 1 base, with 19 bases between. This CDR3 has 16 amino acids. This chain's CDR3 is CASRTLRGRSSYEQYF. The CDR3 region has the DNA TGTGCCAGCAGAACACTCAGGGGTCGCAGTTCCTACGAGCAGTACTTC.

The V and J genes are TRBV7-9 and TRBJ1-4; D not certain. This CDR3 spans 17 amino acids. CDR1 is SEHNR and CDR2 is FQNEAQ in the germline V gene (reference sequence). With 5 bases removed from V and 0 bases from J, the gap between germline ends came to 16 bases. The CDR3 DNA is TGTGCCAGCAGCCTCACCCTTGACACTTCAACTAATGAAAAACTGTTTTTT. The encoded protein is CASSLTLDTSTNEKLFF.

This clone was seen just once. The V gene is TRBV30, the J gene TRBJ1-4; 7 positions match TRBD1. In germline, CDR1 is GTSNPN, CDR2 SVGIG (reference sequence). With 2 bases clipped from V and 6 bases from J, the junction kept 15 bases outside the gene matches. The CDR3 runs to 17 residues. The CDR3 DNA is TGTGCCTGGAGTCCCAAACCAGACAGGGCAGTGTATGAAAAACTGTTTTTT. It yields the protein CAWSPKPDRAVYEKLFF. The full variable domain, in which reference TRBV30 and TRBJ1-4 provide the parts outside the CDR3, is SQTIHQWPATLVQPVGSPLSLECTVEGTSNPNLYWYRQAAGRGLQLLFYSVGIGQISSEVPQNLSASRPQDRQFILSSKKLLLSDSGFYLCAWSPKPDRAVYEKLFFGSGTQLSVL.

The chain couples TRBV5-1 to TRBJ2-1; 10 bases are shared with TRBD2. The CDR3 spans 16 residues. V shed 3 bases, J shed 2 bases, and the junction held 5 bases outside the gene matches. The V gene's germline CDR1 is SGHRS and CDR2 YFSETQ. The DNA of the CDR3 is TGCGCCAGCAGCTCGGGGACTAGCGTAACCTACAATGAGCAGTTCTTC. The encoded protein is CASSSGTSVTYNEQFF.

CDR3 loop: CATTGSGEKLFF. CDR3 DNA: TGTGCCACCACAGGGTCGGGTGAAAAACTGTTTTTT. This chain joins TRBV19 and TRBJ1-4, with D perhaps matching TRBD1 (6 bases). The CDR3 extends over 12 amino acids. CDR1 is LNHDA, CDR2 SQIVND, per germline (reference sequence). V lost 10 bases, J lost 7 bases, and 13 bases lay in between. The variable domain in full, completed from reference TRBV19 and TRBJ1-4, reads DGGITQSPKYLFRKEGQNVTLSCEQNLNHDAMYWYRQDPGQGLRLIYYSQIVNDFQKGDIAEGYSVSREKKESFPLTVTSAQKNPTAFYLCATTGSGEKLFFGSGTQLSVL.

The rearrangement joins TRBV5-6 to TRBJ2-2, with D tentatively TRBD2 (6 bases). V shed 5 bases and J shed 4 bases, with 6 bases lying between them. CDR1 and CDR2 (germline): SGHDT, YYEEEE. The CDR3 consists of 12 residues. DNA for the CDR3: TGTGCCAGCAGGGAGGGCACCGGGGAGCTGTTTTTT. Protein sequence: CASREGTGELFF.

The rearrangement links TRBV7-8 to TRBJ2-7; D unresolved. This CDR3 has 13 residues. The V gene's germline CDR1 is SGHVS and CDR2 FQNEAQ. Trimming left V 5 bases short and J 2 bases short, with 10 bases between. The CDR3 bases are TGTGCCAGCAGCCGTGGTCGGGCCTACGAGCAGTACTTC. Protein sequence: CASSRGRAYEQYF. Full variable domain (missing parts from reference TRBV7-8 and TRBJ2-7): GAGVSQSPRYKVAKRGQDVALRCDPISGHVSLFWYQQALGQGPEFLTYFQNEAQLDKSGLPSDRFFAERPEGSVSTLKIQRTQQEDSAVYLCASSRGRAYEQYFGPGTRLTVT.

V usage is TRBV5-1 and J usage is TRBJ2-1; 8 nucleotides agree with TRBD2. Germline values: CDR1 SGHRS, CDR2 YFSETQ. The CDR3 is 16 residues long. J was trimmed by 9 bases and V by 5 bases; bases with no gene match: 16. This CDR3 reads CASSSTAGLEFVEQFF. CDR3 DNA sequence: TGCGCCAGCAGTTCCACGGCGGGACTAGAGTTCGTTGAGCAGTTCTTC.

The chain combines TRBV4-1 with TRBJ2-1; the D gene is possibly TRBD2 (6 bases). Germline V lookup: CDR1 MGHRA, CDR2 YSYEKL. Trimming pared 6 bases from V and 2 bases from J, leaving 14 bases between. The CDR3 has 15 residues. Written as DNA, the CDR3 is TGCGCCAGCAGACTCGAGGGAGGCCCCTACAATGAGCAGTTCTTC. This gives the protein CASRLEGGPYNEQFF.

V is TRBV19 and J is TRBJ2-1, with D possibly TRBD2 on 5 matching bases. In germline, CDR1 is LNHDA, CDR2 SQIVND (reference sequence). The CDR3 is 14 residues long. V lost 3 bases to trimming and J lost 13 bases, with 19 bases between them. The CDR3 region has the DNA TGTGCCAGTAGTATTGGGTCGCTAGCAGCTTTTCAGTTCTTC. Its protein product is CASSIGSLAAFQFF.

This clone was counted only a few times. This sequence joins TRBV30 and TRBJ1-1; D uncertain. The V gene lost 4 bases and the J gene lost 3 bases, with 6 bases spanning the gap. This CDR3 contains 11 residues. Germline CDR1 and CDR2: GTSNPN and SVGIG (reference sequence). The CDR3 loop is CAWIRDTEAFF. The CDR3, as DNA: TGTGCCTGGATAAGAGACACTGAAGCTTTCTTT.

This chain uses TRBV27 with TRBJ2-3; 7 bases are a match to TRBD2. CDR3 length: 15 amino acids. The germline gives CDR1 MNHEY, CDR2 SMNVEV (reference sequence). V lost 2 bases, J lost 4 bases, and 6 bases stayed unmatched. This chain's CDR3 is CASSLGGRSADTQYF. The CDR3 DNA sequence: TGTGCCAGCAGTTTAGGCGGGAGAAGTGCAGATACGCAGTATTTT.

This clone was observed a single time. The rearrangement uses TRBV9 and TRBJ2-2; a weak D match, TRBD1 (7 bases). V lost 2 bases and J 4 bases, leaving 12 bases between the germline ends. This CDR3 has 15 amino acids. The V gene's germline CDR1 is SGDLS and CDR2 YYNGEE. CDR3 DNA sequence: TGTGCCAGCAGCGTGGAGGGACAGACCACCGGGGAGCTGTTTTTT. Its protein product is CASSVEGQTTGELFF.

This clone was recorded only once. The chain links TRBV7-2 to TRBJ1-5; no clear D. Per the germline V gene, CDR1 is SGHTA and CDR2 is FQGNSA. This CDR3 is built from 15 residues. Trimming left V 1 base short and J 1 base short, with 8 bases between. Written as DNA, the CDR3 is TGTGCCAGCAGCTTAGGACACACGAGCAATCAGCCCCAGCATTTT. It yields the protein CASSLGHTSNQPQHF.

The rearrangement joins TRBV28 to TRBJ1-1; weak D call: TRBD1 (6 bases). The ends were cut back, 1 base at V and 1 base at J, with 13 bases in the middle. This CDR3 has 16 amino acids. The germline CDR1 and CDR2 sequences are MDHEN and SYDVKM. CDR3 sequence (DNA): TGTGCCAGCAGTTTATTCTACAGGGTAGGGAACACTGAAGCTTTCTTT. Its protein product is CASSLFYRVGNTEAFF.

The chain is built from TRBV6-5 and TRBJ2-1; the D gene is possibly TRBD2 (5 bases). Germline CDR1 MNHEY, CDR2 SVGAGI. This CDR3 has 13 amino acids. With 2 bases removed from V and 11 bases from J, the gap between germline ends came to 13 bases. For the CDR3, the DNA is TGTGCCAGCAGTTACGTGTTGGGAGATAAGCAGTTCTTC. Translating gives CASSYVLGDKQFF.

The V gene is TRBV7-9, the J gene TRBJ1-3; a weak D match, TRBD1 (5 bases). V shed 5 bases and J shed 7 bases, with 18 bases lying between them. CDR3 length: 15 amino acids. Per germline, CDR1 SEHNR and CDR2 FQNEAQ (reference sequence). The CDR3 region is CASSPGGGSSNTIYF. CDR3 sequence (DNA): TGTGCCAGCAGCCCTGGGGGGGGTTCCAGTAACACCATATATTTT.

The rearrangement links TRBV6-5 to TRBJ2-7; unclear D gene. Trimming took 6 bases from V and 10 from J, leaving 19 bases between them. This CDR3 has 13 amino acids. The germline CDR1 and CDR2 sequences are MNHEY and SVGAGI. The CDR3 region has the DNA TGTGCCAGCAGCTCAACCGTCATTGGAGACCAGTACTTC. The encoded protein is CASSSTVIGDQYF.

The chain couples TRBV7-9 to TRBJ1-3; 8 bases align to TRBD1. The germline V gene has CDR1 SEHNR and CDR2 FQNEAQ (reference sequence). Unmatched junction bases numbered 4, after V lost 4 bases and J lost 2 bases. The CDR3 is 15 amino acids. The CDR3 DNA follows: TGTGCCAGCAGCTCGCAGGGGGCGGCTGGAAACACCATATATTTT. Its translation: CASSSQGAAGNTIYF.

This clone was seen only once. The CDR3 reads CASTNTGLGGYTF. The CDR3 DNA sequence: TGTGCCAGCACTAATACAGGGCTAGGTGGCTACACCTTC. This chain connects TRBV6-6 to TRBJ1-2; tentatively, D is TRBD1 (6 bases). Germline V lookup: CDR1 MNHNY, CDR2 SVGAGI (reference sequence). V was clipped by 7 bases and J by 7 bases, with 16 bases between them. The CDR3 spans 13 residues.

The CDR3 bases are TGTGCCAGTAGTCACCCCCGGGAACGGAATGAGCAGTTCTTC. It yields the protein CASSHPRERNEQFF. V gene TRBV19 combines with J gene TRBJ2-1, with a weak D call TRBD2 (5 bases). Germline V lookup: CDR1 LNHDA, CDR2 SQIVND (reference sequence). The V end lost 5 bases, the J end lost 7 bases, and 15 bases lay between the germline ends. CDR3 length equals 14 residues.

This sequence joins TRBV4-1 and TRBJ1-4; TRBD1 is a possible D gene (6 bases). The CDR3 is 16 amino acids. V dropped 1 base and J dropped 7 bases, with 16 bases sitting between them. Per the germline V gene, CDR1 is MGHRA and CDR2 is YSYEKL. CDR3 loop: CASSQGSRTVGEKLFF. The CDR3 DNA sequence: TGCGCCAGCAGCCAAGGCTCGCGGACAGTGGGTGAAAAACTGTTTTTT.

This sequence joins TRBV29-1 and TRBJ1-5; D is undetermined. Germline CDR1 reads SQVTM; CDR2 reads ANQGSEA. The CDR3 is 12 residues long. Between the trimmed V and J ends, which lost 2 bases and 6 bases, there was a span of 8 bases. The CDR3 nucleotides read TGCAGCGTTGAAACGGTTGGTCAGCCCCAGCATTTT. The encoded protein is CSVETVGQPQHF.

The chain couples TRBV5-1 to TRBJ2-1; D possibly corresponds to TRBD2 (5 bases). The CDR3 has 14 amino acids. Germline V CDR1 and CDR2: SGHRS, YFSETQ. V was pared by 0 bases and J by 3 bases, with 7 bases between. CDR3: CASSLDGDYNEQFF. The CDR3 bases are TGCGCCAGCAGCTTGGACGGGGACTACAATGAGCAGTTCTTC.

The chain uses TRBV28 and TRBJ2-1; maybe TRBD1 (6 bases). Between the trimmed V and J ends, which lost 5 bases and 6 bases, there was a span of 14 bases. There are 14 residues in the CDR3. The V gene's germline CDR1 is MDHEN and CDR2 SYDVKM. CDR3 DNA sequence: TGTGCCAGCAGTCTTCTAGACAGGATCAATGAGCAGTTCTTC. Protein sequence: CASSLLDRINEQFF.